The 14 T cell receptor beta chains below come from one sample, sequenced in a study of T cells expressing NK-cell markers. TCRdb re-called the 5' RACE reads; one entry per CDR3 protein, DNA not given. This sample contains 200,000 to 300,000 distinct CDR3 sequences. The sequenced material came from blood T cells: a sorted CD56 or NKG2C T cell subset, CD4+ or CD8+ T cells, or bulk PBMC T cells (not recorded which). Every receptor here comes from a man aged 18 to 29 in good health.

The chain combines TRBV3-1 with TRBJ1-1. This CDR3 is 13 amino acids long. Germline loops: CDR1 LGHDT, CDR2 YNNKEL (reference sequence). CDR3 in amino acids: CASSLKSGTEAFF.

The chain is built from TRBV5-1 and TRBJ2-4. This CDR3 spans 14 amino acids. Germline V gene sequence: CDR1 SGHRS, CDR2 YFSETQ. This chain's CDR3 is CASSLEIAKNIQYF.

The gene calls are TRBV11-2 and TRBJ2-3; checking the TCRdb D call of TRBD2 is not possible without DNA. In germline, CDR1 is SGHAT, CDR2 FQNNGV. The CDR3 runs 13 residues. The chain's CDR3 is CASSFMGLAAQYF.

The rearrangement joins TRBV10-3 to TRBJ2-3; TCRdb gives TRBD1 as the D gene, but with no DNA this cannot be confirmed. The CDR3 consists of 17 residues. Germline CDR1 is ENHRY and CDR2 is SYGVKD. CDR3: CAISESTLAPSTDTQYF.

The chain links TRBV5-5 to TRBJ1-2; as DNA is missing, the TRBD1 call by TCRdb cannot be tested. CDR1 SGHKS and CDR2 YYEKEE come from the germline V gene (reference sequence). CDR3 length: 18 residues. CDR3 protein: CASSFALGGAGKRDGYTF.

V gene TRBV12-3 or TRBV12-4 combines with J gene TRBJ2-1; the D call of TRBD2 rests on TCRdb alone, since no DNA is present to check it. This CDR3 region has 15 residues. The CDR3 is CASLELAGTKDEQFF.

This rearrangement joins TRBV15 to TRBJ1-1; no DNA is available, so the TRBD1 call from TCRdb remains unchecked. Germline CDR1 and CDR2: LNHNV and YYDKDF (reference sequence). The CDR3 totals 14 residues. CDR3 protein: CATSVPGAATEAFF.

The CDR3: CASRRTSGRTGELFF. The J gene is TRBJ2-2, the V gene TRBV28; TCRdb names TRBD2, which stays unverified in the absence of DNA. Germline lookup yields CDR1 MDHEN and CDR2 SYDVKM. This CDR3 contains 15 residues.

The CDR3 reads CSAAAPRDNSDEQFF. V and J are TRBV20-1 and TRBJ2-1; no DNA is available, so the TRBD1 call from TCRdb remains unchecked. Germline V gene data show CDR1 as DFQATT and CDR2 as SNEGSKA (reference sequence). The CDR3 covers 15 residues.

The genes are TRBV6-2 or TRBV6-3 and TRBJ1-1; TCRdb names TRBD1, which stays unverified in the absence of DNA. CDR3 size: 13 residues. Germline V gene data show CDR1 as MNHEY and CDR2 as SVGEGT. The CDR3 sequence: CASSWGQNTEAFF.

The chain has TRBV12-3 or TRBV12-4 and TRBJ1-2; the TCRdb D gene call, TRBD1, has no DNA to confirm it. The CDR3 consists of 13 residues. The CDR3 is CASSLGDSYGYTF.

This chain links TRBV10-1 with TRBJ2-1. Germline loops: CDR1 WNHNN, CDR2 SYGVQD (reference sequence). The CDR3 runs to 14 residues. The CDR3 here is CASSVSDLGNEQFF.

The chain joins TRBV6-5 to TRBJ1-5; the TRBD1 assignment by TCRdb is unverifiable without DNA. The CDR3 is made up of 15 amino acids. Germline V gene lookup returns CDR1 MNHEY and CDR2 SVGAGI. CDR3 sequence reads: CASSSPGQGDQPQHF.

The chain employs TRBV20-1 and TRBJ2-7; the TCRdb call, TRBD2, lacks DNA for checking. The germline gives CDR1 DFQATT, CDR2 SNEGSKA (reference sequence). There are 13 residues in the CDR3. CDR3 amino acids: CSAHLARSYEQYF.